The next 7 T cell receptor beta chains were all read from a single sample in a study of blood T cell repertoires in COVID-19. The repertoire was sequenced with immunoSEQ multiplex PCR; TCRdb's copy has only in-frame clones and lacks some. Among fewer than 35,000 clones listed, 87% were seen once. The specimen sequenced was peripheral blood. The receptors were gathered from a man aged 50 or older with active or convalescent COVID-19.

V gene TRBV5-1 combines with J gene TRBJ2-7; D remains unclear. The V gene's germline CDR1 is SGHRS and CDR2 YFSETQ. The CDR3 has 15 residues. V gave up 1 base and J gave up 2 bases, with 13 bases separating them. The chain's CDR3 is CASSLSPRWTYEQYF. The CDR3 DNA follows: TGCGCCAGCAGCTTGTCTCCCAGGTGGACCTACGAGCAGTACTTC.

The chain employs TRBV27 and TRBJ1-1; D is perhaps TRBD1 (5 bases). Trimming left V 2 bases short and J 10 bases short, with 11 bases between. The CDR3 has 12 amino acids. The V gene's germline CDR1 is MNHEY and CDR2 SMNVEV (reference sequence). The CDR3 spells CASSLGQGTAFF. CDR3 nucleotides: TGTGCCAGCAGTTTAGGGCAGGGAACAGCTTTCTTT.

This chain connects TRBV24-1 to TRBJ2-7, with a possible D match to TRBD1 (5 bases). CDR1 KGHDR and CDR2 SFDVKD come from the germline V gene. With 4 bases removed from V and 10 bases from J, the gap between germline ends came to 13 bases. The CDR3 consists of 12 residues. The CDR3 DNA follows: TGTGCCACCAGTGAGCTGGACAACTTACAGTACTTC. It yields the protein CATSELDNLQYF.

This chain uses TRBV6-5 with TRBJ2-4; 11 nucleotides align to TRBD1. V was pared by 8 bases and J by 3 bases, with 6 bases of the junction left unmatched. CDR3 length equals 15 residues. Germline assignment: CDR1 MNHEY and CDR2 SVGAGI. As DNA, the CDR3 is TGTGCCAGCCTACGGGGGACAGGGGGCAAAAACATTCAGTACTTC. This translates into CASLRGTGGKNIQYF.

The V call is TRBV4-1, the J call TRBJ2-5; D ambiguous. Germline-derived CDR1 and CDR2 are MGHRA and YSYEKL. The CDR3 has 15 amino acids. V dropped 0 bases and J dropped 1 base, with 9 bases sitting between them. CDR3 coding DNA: TGCGCCAGCAGCCAAGATAGAGACTCCCAAGAGACCCAGTACTTC. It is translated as CASSQDRDSQETQYF.

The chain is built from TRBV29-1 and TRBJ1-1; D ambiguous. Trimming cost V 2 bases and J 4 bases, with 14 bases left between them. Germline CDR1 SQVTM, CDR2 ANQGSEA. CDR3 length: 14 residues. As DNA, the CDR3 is TGCAGCGTTGAACGAGCGGGTATATTCACTGAAGCTTTCTTT. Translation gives CSVERAGIFTEAFF.

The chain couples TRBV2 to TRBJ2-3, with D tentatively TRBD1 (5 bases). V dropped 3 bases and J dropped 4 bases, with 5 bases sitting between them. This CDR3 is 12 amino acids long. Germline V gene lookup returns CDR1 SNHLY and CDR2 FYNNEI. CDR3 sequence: CASSDRADTQYF. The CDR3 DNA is TGTGCCAGCAGTGACAGGGCAGATACGCAGTATTTT. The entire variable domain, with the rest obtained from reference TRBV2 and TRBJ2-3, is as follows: EPEVTQTPSHQVTQMGQEVILRCVPISNHLYFYWYRQILGQKVEFLVSFYNNEISEKSEIFDDQFSVERPDGSNFTLKIRSTKLEDSAMYFCASSDRADTQYFGPGTRLTVL.